Each of the 9 T cell receptor beta chains below was sequenced from the same sample in a study of blood T cell repertoires in COVID-19. Profiling relied on immunoSEQ multiplex PCR, and the TCRdb table lists in-frame clones only, not all of them. The table lists 150,000 to 200,000 clones, over 80% of them singletons. The sample was PBMCs or T cells enriched from blood (not recorded which). The source of these receptors is a woman aged 60-75 years who had recovered from COVID-19.

CDR3: CASRPTGNQPQHF. The CDR3 DNA sequence: TGTGCCAGCAGACCGACAGGCAATCAGCCCCAGCATTTT. The chain recombines TRBV27 with TRBJ1-5; D possibly corresponds to TRBD1 (5 bases). With 6 bases removed from V and 2 bases from J, the gap between germline ends came to 8 bases. This CDR3 has 13 amino acids. CDR1 MNHEY and CDR2 SMNVEV come from the germline V gene (reference sequence).

The chain couples TRBV6-5 to TRBJ2-2; possible D gene TRBD1, 6 bases. Germline V gene lookup returns CDR1 MNHEY and CDR2 SVGAGI. With 6 bases removed from V and 4 bases from J, the gap between germline ends came to 15 bases. This CDR3 spans 15 amino acids. CDR3 residues: CASRTQGPTTGELFF. CDR3 nucleotides: TGTGCCAGCAGAACACAGGGCCCGACCACCGGGGAGCTGTTTTTT.

The chain carries TRBV6-5 and TRBJ1-4; D possibly corresponds to TRBD1 (5 bases). This CDR3 is built from 12 residues. From germline, CDR1 is MNHEY and CDR2 SVGAGI. V shed 8 bases and J shed 4 bases, with 8 bases lying between them. The CDR3 protein is CASGRGNEKLFF. The CDR3, as DNA: TGTGCCAGCGGGAGGGGTAATGAAAAACTGTTTTTT.

The table lists this clone with a count of one. This rearrangement joins TRBV5-1 to TRBJ2-4; 8 bases are shared with TRBD1. With 4 bases clipped from V and 7 bases from J, the junction kept 13 bases outside the gene matches. Germline V gene lookup returns CDR1 SGHRS and CDR2 YFSETQ. CDR3 length: 16 residues. CDR3 coding DNA: TGCGCCAGCAGCGACCAATTGACAGGGGAGAGTAACATTCAGTACTTC. Translating gives CASSDQLTGESNIQYF.

The chain links TRBV29-1 to TRBJ1-1; no firm D call. This CDR3 is built from 17 residues. CDR1 is SQVTM and CDR2 is ANQGSEA in the germline V gene. Trimming took 5 bases from V and 1 from J, leaving 23 bases between them. CDR3 in DNA: TGCAGCGTTCGAACGGGTCAGAGGGTCAAGACGAACACTGAAGCTTTCTTT. As protein: CSVRTGQRVKTNTEAFF.

The chain combines TRBV5-1 with TRBJ2-5, with a weak D call TRBD1 (6 bases). The CDR3 is made up of 13 amino acids. The germline V and J ends were trimmed by 3 bases and 4 bases, with 10 bases remaining between them. Germline lookup yields CDR1 SGHRS and CDR2 YFSETQ. CDR3 protein: CASSSTGLETQYF. DNA of the CDR3: TGCGCCAGCAGCTCTACAGGGTTAGAGACCCAGTACTTC.

Concerning this clone: The sample has other DNA sequences that encode this CDR3 too. The V and J genes are TRBV5-1 and TRBJ1-1; the D gene is possibly TRBD1 (5 bases). The CDR3 extends over 14 amino acids. Per the germline V gene, CDR1 is SGHRS and CDR2 is YFSETQ. Trimming stripped 2 bases from V and 1 base from J, with 9 bases between. CDR3 DNA sequence: TGCGCCAGCAGCTTAGACAGTCCGAACACTGAAGCTTTCTTT. Residues: CASSLDSPNTEAFF.

This sequence joins TRBV4-1 and TRBJ2-6, with D possibly matching TRBD2 (5 bases). Germline CDR1 and CDR2: MGHRA and YSYEKL. The length of the CDR3 is 15 residues. V dropped 1 base and J dropped 2 bases, with 6 bases sitting between them. The CDR3 coding sequence is TGCGCCAGCAGCCAAGTGGGAGCTGGGGCCAACGTCCTGACTTTC. Residues: CASSQVGAGANVLTF.

This clone was detected once. The chain carries TRBV10-3 and TRBJ1-2, with D unclear. Germline V gives CDR1 ENHRY, CDR2 SYGVKD. V was trimmed by 1 base and J by 4 bases, leaving 13 bases between them. The CDR3 length is 15 residues. The CDR3: CAISEFVGVGYGYTF. CDR3 in DNA: TGTGCCATCAGTGAGTTCGTGGGAGTTGGCTATGGCTACACCTTC.